A selection of T cell receptor beta chains follows, all from one sample in a study of post-analysis software for immune sequencing data. TCRdb ran MiXCR on the PCR reads and lists one entry per CDR3 protein. The profile covers about 820,000 distinct CDR3 sequences, with roughly 50% appearing a single time and approximately 4.2% taken by the ten largest. Specimen: blood. All receptors come from a girl aged 10 to 17 with multiple sclerosis. Both conserved end residues are part of each CDR3. The D gene is left open where the match is weak. Expanded clones get a size class; other rows say once, few or many, or leave the size out.

CDR3 DNA	CDR3 protein	clone size	V gene	J gene	D gene
TGTGCCAGCAGACTCGACTGGGTTACCGGGGAGCTGTTTTTT	CASRLDWVTGELFF	-	TRBV27	TRBJ2-2	-
TGTGCCAGCAGTCCCTACAGGGGTCTACAAGAGACCCAGTACTTC	CASSPYRGLQETQYF	few	TRBV27	TRBJ2-5	TRBD1
TGCAGCGTTGAGAAGGCTAACTACGAGCAGTACTTC	CSVEKANYEQYF	few	TRBV29-1	TRBJ2-7	-
TGCGCCAGCAGCTTGGCGGTAGCGGGCAGCTACAATGAGCAGTTCTTC	CASSLAVAGSYNEQFF	-	TRBV5-1	TRBJ2-1	TRBD2
TGCAGTGCTAGGACATATAACTCCTACGAGCAGTACTTC	CSARTYNSYEQYF	-	TRBV20-1	TRBJ2-7	-
TGTGCCAGCAAAAAAGCGGGGGGCCCCAGGGGCAATGAGCAGTTCTTC	CASKKAGGPRGNEQFF	-	TRBV27	TRBJ2-1	TRBD2
TGTGCCAGCAGTCCAGACTACACCGGGGAGGGCTACACCTTC	CASSPDYTGEGYTF	-	TRBV7-9	TRBJ1-2	-
TGCAGTGCTAAAGGGGGGAGGTATGTCCATGAGCAGTTCTTC	CSAKGGRYVHEQFF	-	TRBV20-1	TRBJ2-1	-
TGTGCCAGCAGCCAAGAAGGGACAGGCTTTTCACTGTTTTTT	CASSQEGTGFSLFF	-	TRBV3-1	TRBJ1-4	TRBD1
TGTGCCAGCAGCTTAACGGCGGGGGGCACCTACAATGAGCAGTTCTTC	CASSLTAGGTYNEQFF	-	TRBV7-9	TRBJ2-1	TRBD2
TGTGCCAGCAGAGGCCTCCAAACAGATACGCAGTATTTT	CASRGLQTDTQYF	-	TRBV3-1	TRBJ2-3	-
TGCAGTGCTAGGACAGGGGGCTCCGGGCAGGACTTC	CSARTGGSGQDF	few	TRBV20-1	TRBJ2-5	TRBD1
TGCAGCGCTACTATTGGGGGGAGCACTGAAGCTTTCTTT	CSATIGGSTEAFF	few	TRBV29-1	TRBJ1-1	-
TGTGCCAGCAGCCTAAAGGGCGGGAGAGAGACCCAGTACTTC	CASSLKGGRETQYF	-	TRBV3-1	TRBJ2-5	TRBD2
TGTGCCAGCAGCCCCCGACCCGGGACAGGGGGCGCCTACAATGAGCAGTTCTTC	CASSPRPGTGGAYNEQFF	once	TRBV14	TRBJ2-1	TRBD1
TGTGCCAGCACCAGCGGGGGCTACACCTTC	CASTSGGYTF	few	TRBV2	TRBJ1-2	-
TGCAGTGCTTTCCTAGTGAGCCAAGAGACCCAGTACTTC	CSAFLVSQETQYF	-	TRBV20-1	TRBJ2-5	-
TGTGCCAGCCGAGGGGAGTTCTTC	CASRGEFF	-	TRBV7-9	TRBJ2-1	-
TGTGCCACCGGAACAGGGTTCTACGAGCAGTACTTC	CATGTGFYEQYF	-	TRBV10-3	TRBJ2-7	-
TGCGCCAGCAGCCCAAAACAGGGGAGGATTGAAGCTTTCTTT	CASSPKQGRIEAFF	-	TRBV5-1	TRBJ1-1	TRBD1
TGCGCCAGCAAAGCGGGACCCACCTACAATGAGCAGTTCTTC	CASKAGPTYNEQFF	few	TRBV5-1	TRBJ2-1	TRBD2
TGCAGTGTAAAGGACGGCCCCTACGAGCAGTACTTC	CSVKDGPYEQYF	-	TRBV20-1	TRBJ2-7	-
TGTGCCAGCAGTTTACCAGAGCAGGCCAGCAACTATGGCTACACCTTC	CASSLPEQASNYGYTF	-	TRBV12-3/TRBV12-4	TRBJ1-2	-
TGTGCCAGCAGCCAATTACAGGGAGGGGAGACCCAGTACTTC	CASSQLQGGETQYF	-	TRBV14	TRBJ2-5	-
TGTGCCAGCAGCTTAACGCGAGGACAGCAAGAGACCCAGTACTTC	CASSLTRGQQETQYF	few	TRBV7-3	TRBJ2-5	-
TGCAGCGCTTCGGGGGGACAGGGACTCTACGAGCAGTACTTC	CSASGGQGLYEQYF	-	TRBV29-1	TRBJ2-7	TRBD1
TGTGCCAGCAGCCTCCAACAGGGGCATGGCTACACCTTC	CASSLQQGHGYTF	-	TRBV7-3	TRBJ1-2	TRBD1
TGCAGCACTTATCTCACAGGCAGGACCCAGTACTTC	CSTYLTGRTQYF	few	TRBV29-1	TRBJ2-5	-
TGCAGTGCTAGCCCGAAGCTTAGAACTGAAGCTTTCTTT	CSASPKLRTEAFF	-	TRBV20-1	TRBJ1-1	-
TGCGCCAGCAGCTCAGGACAGCTTCGGGAAATAAACTACGAGCAGTACTTC	CASSSGQLREINYEQYF	-	TRBV5-1	TRBJ2-7	-
TGTGCCAGCAGCCAGGGACGGTTGCTGGCCCAGCATTTT	CASSQGRLLAQHF	-	TRBV3-1	TRBJ1-5	-
TGCAGCTGGGGGGACAGGGTCTACGAGCAGTACTTC	CSWGDRVYEQYF	few	TRBV29-1	TRBJ2-7	TRBD1
TGCAGCGGGACTAGCGGGAAAGGCAAGCAGTACTTC	CSGTSGKGKQYF	-	TRBV29-1	TRBJ2-7	TRBD2
TGCAGTGCTAGCCCCAGGACAGGCTGGCGGGAGACCCAGTACTTC	CSASPRTGWRETQYF	-	TRBV20-1	TRBJ2-5	TRBD1
TGTGCCAGCAGCTGGCGGGAGCTGCAAGAGACCCAGTACTTC	CASSWRELQETQYF	-	TRBV7-8	TRBJ2-5	TRBD2
TGTGCCAGCAGCCCCGAACGGGGCGGGAACACGAACACCGGGGAGCTGTTTTTT	CASSPERGGNTNTGELFF	-	TRBV7-3	TRBJ2-2	-
TGCAGTGCTGGCCATAGACAAGAGACCCAGTACTTC	CSAGHRQETQYF	-	TRBV20-1	TRBJ2-5	-
TGCGCCAGCACTGGTAGCAGTCTCCTCAATGAGCAGTTCTTC	CASTGSSLLNEQFF	-	TRBV5-1	TRBJ2-1	-
TGCAGTGCAGGAGCGGGGAGCTCCTACAATGAGCAGTTCTTC	CSAGAGSSYNEQFF	-	TRBV20-1	TRBJ2-1	TRBD2
TGTGCCAGCAGCCACACACTAGCGGGAGTAGGGGAGCAGTACTTC	CASSHTLAGVGEQYF	few	TRBV4-2	TRBJ2-7	TRBD2
TGTGCCAGCTCACCGCCCGGACTAGCGGGAGAGAGGGAGCAGTACTTC	CASSPPGLAGEREQYF	-	TRBV18	TRBJ2-7	TRBD2
TGTGCCAGCAGCTTAGAGGGTCCCTCCCTCGAGCAGTACTTC	CASSLEGPSLEQYF	-	TRBV11-2	TRBJ2-7	-
TGTGCCAGCAGCCCCAGCAGTGACTCCTACGAGCAGTACTTC	CASSPSSDSYEQYF	-	TRBV7-2	TRBJ2-7	-
TGCGCCGGCGGTTATCCGGGACAAGGGGAACAGTACTTC	CAGGYPGQGEQYF	-	TRBV5-1	TRBJ2-7	-
TGTGCCAGTAGACCACTAGCGGGGGGGGTCAAAAACATTCAGTACTTC	CASRPLAGGVKNIQYF	few	TRBV6-6	TRBJ2-4	TRBD2